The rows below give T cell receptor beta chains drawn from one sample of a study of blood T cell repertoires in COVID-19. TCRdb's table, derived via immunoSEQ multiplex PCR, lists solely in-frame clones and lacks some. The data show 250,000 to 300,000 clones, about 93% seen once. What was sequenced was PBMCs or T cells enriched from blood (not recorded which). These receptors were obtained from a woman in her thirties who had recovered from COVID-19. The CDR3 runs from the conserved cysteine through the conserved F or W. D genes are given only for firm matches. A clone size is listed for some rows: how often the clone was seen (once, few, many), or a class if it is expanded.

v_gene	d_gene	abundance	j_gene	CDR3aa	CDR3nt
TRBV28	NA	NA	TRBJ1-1	CASTSVNTEAFF	TGTGCCAGCACGTCGGTGAACACTGAAGCTTTCTTT
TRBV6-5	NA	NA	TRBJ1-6	CASSSFHRRDNSPLHF	TGTGCCAGCAGTTCTTTCCATAGGCGGGACAATTCACCCCTCCACTTT
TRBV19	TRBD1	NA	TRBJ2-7	CASSDGTGAYEQYF	TGTGCCAGTAGTGACGGGACAGGGGCTTACGAGCAGTACTTC
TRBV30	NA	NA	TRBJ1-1	CAWSRRTEAFF	TGTGCCTGGAGTAGGCGGACTGAAGCTTTCTTT
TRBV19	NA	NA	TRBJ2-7	CASSMTTGERAFGEQYF	TGTGCCAGTAGTATGACCACTGGGGAGCGGGCCTTCGGGGAGCAGTACTTC
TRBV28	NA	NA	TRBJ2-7	CASNGVTYEQYF	TGTGCCAGCAACGGGGTAACGTACGAGCAGTACTTC
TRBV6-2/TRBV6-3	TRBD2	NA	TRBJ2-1	CASSYPRASGRWPDEQFF	TGTGCCAGCAGTTACCCCAGGGCTAGCGGGAGGTGGCCCGATGAGCAGTTCTTC
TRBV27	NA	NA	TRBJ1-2	CASSRGGLNYGYTF	TGTGCCAGCAGTCGGGGGGGACTTAACTATGGCTACACCTTC
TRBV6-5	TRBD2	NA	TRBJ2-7	CASSYSRTSGAYEQYF	TGTGCCAGCAGTTACTCACGGACTAGCGGGGCCTACGAGCAGTACTTC
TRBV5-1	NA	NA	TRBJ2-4	CASSLNSFPAKNIQYF	TGCGCCAGCAGCTTGAATAGTTTCCCAGCCAAAAACATTCAGTACTTC
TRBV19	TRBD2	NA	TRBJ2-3	CASSISAGGSTDTQYF	TGTGCCAGTAGTATCTCAGCGGGGGGTAGCACAGATACGCAGTATTTT
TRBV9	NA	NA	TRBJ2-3	CASSVGAAGSTDTQYF	TGTGCCAGCAGCGTAGGGGCAGCGGGCAGCACAGATACGCAGTATTTT
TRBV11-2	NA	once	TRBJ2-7	CASSPGYYTEQYF	TGTGCCAGCAGCCCCGGGTATTATACCGAGCAGTACTTC
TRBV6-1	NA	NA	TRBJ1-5	CASSDLGSQPQHF	TGTGCCAGCAGTGATTTGGGGAGTCAGCCCCAGCATTTT
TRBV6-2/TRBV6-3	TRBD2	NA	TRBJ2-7	CASRPTSGSRYEQYF	TGTGCCAGCAGACCTACTAGCGGGAGTCGCTACGAGCAGTACTTC
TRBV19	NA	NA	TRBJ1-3	CASNHRGAIYGNTIYF	TGTGCCAGTAATCACCGGGGGGCGATATATGGAAACACCATATATTTT
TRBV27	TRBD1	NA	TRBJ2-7	CASSHRQGVTDEQYF	TGTGCCAGCAGTCACCGACAGGGGGTGACGGACGAGCAGTACTTC
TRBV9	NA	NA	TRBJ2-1	CASNSGPYNEQFF	TGTGCCAGCAATAGCGGACCCTACAATGAGCAGTTCTTC
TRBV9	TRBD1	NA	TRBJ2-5	CASSLYPTGGGETQYF	TGTGCCAGCAGCTTATACCCGACAGGGGGCGGGGAGACCCAGTACTTC
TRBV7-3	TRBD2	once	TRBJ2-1	CASSSGLAYNEQFF	TGTGCCAGCAGCTCGGGACTAGCCTACAATGAGCAGTTCTTC
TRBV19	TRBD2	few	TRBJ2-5	CASSDSGSRETQYF	TGTGCCAGTAGCGATAGCGGGAGTAGAGAGACCCAGTACTTC
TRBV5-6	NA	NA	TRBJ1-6	CASSSLRSTSSYNSPLHF	TGTGCCAGCAGCTCCCTACGGAGTACAAGCTCCTATAATTCACCCCTCCACTTT
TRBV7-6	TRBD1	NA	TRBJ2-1	CASLTGGTGSSHNEQFF	TGTGCCAGCCTAACTGGGGGGACAGGGTCGTCTCACAATGAGCAGTTCTTC
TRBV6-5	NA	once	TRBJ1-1	CASSYSQGIGTEAFF	TGTGCCAGCAGTTACTCCCAGGGGATCGGCACTGAAGCTTTCTTT
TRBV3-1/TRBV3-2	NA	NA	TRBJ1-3	CASSLQGIWLSGNTIYF	TGTGCCAGCAGCCTCCAGGGTATTTGGCTGTCTGGAAACACCATATATTTT
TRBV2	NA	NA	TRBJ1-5	CASSDSPGNQPQHF	TGTGCCAGCAGTGACTCCCCAGGGAATCAGCCCCAGCATTTT
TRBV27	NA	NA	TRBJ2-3	CASSPTTLHTDTQYF	TGTGCCAGCAGCCCGACAACGCTCCACACAGATACGCAGTATTTT
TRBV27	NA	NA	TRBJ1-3	CASREDGGTPGNTIYF	TGTGCCAGCAGAGAGGACGGCGGGACGCCTGGAAACACCATATATTTT
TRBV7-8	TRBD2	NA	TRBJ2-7	CASSQPGTSGPSFSYEQYF	TGTGCCAGCAGCCAACCCGGGACTAGCGGGCCATCTTTCTCCTACGAGCAGTACTTC
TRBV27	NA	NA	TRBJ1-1	CASSLGSTEAFF	TGTGCCAGCAGTTTGGGGAGCACTGAAGCTTTCTTT
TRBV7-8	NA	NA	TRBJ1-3	CASSLLGNTIYF	TGTGCCAGCAGCTTACTGGGAAACACCATATATTTT
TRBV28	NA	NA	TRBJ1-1	CASSSPQGPYTEAFF	TGTGCCAGCAGCTCACCCCAGGGCCCCTACACTGAAGCTTTCTTT
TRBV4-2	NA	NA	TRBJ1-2	CASSQDAGGAYGYTF	TGTGCCAGCAGCCAAGATGCGGGAGGCGCTTATGGCTACACCTTC
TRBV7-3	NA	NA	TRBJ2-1	CASSQIGDIDEQFF	TGTGCCAGCAGCCAGATCGGGGACATCGATGAGCAGTTCTTC
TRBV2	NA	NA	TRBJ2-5	CASKAGGLRETQYF	TGTGCCAGCAAGGCAGGGGGGTTGCGGGAGACCCAGTACTTC
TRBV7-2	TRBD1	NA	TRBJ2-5	CASSINGQGLEETQYF	TGTGCCAGCAGCATTAATGGACAGGGTCTAGAAGAGACCCAGTACTTC
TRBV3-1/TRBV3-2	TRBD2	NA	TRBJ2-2	CASSQKKLGLAVPRGTGELFF	TGTGCCAGCAGCCAAAAAAAACTGGGACTAGCGGTCCCCCGGGGAACCGGGGAGCTGTTTTTT
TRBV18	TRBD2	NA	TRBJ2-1	CASSPLQWTSGSSYNEQFF	TGTGCCAGCTCACCTCTCCAGTGGACTAGCGGGAGCTCCTACAATGAGCAGTTCTTC
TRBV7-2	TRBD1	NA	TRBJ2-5	CASSYRTGYQETQYF	TGTGCCAGCAGCTATCGGACAGGCTACCAAGAGACCCAGTACTTC
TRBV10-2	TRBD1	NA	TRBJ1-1	CASSRSGQGSWGTEAFF	TGCGCCAGCAGTCGTTCGGGACAGGGGTCCTGGGGCACTGAAGCTTTCTTT
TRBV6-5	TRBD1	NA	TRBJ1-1	CACAWDSNTEAFF	TGTGCCTGTGCCTGGGACAGTAACACTGAAGCTTTCTTT
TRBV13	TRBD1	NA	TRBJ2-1	CASSQQGTGDYNEQFF	TGTGCCAGCAGCCAACAAGGGACAGGTGACTACAATGAGCAGTTCTTC
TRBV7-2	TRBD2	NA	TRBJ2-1	CASSFETSGISEQFF	TGTGCCAGCAGCTTTGAAACTAGCGGGATTAGTGAGCAGTTCTTC